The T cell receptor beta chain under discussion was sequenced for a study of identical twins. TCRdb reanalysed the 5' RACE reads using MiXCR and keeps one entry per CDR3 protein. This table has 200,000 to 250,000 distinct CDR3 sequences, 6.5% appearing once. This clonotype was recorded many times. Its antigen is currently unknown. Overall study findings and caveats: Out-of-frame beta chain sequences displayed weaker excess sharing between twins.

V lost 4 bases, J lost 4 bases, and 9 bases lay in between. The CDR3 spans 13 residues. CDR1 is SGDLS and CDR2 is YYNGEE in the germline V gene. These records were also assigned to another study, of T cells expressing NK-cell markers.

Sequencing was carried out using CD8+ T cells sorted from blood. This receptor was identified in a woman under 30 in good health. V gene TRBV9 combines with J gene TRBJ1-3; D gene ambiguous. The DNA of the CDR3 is TGTGCCAGCAGCCCCCGGCCCGGAAACACCATATATTTT. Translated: CASSPRPGNTIYF.